Below are 23 T cell receptor beta chains sequenced from a single sample in a study of blood T cell repertoires in COVID-19. Sequenced by immunoSEQ multiplex PCR; TCRdb stores in-frame clones only, minus some. The data show around 200,000 clones, around 80% seen once. Sample: peripheral blood. All receptors derive from a woman between 50 and 59 years old with acute or convalescent COVID-19.

V gene TRBV6-6 combines with J gene TRBJ2-1, with TRBD2 identical over 7 bases. The germline V gene has CDR1 MNHNY and CDR2 SVGAGI (reference sequence). The CDR3 has 15 amino acids. The J segment lost 7 bases and the V segment lost 8 bases, leaving 14 bases of the junction unmatched. The CDR3 is CASSYGLEGVNEQFF. In nucleotides, the CDR3 is TGTGCCAGCTCCTACGGACTAGAAGGGGTAAATGAGCAGTTCTTC.

CDR3 residues: CATESGMNTEAFF. CDR3 coding DNA: TGTGCCACGGAGTCGGGGATGAACACTGAAGCTTTCTTT. This chain links TRBV19 with TRBJ1-1; D gene uncertain. The CDR3 contains 13 residues. V was clipped by 10 bases and J by 0 bases, with 12 bases between them. Germline assignment: CDR1 LNHDA and CDR2 SQIVND (reference sequence).

The rearrangement links TRBV30 to TRBJ1-5; D uncertain. CDR3 length equals 13 residues. Trimming cost V 1 base and J 7 bases, with 11 bases left between them. Germline-derived CDR1 and CDR2 are GTSNPN and SVGIG (reference sequence). The chain's CDR3 is CAWSDTRPQPQHF. In nucleotides, the CDR3 is TGTGCCTGGAGTGACACCAGGCCACAGCCCCAGCATTTT. The full variable domain, with the rest looked up from reference TRBV30 and TRBJ1-5, is SQTIHQWPATLVQPVGSPLSLECTVEGTSNPNLYWYRQAAGRGLQLLFYSVGIGQISSEVPQNLSASRPQDRQFILSSKKLLLSDSGFYLCAWSDTRPQPQHFGDGTRLSIL.

This chain uses TRBV15 with TRBJ2-2; unclear D gene. V lost 1 base and J 4 bases, leaving 13 bases between the germline ends. CDR3 size: 16 residues. Germline lookup yields CDR1 LNHNV and CDR2 YYDKDF (reference sequence). CDR3 DNA: TGTGCCACCAGCAGAGTAGCTATATCTGGCACCGGGGAGCTGTTTTTT. Amino acids: CATSRVAISGTGELFF.

The CDR3: CASSRGQNTQYF. Here the CDR3 DNA reads TGTGCCAGCAGTCGTGGACAGAATACGCAGTATTTT. This sequence joins TRBV5-8 and TRBJ2-3, with D possibly matching TRBD1 (6 bases). This CDR3 comprises 12 residues. V lost 5 bases to trimming and J lost 7 bases, with 11 bases between them. Germline V gene lookup returns CDR1 SGHTS and CDR2 YDEGEE.

The genes are TRBV9 and TRBJ2-3; possibly TRBD2 for D (5 bases). Germline values: CDR1 SGDLS, CDR2 YYNGEE. V lost 5 bases and J 0 bases, leaving 10 bases between the germline ends. The CDR3 covers 14 residues. The DNA for the CDR3 is TGTGCCAGCAGTTGGACTTCTAGCACAGATACGCAGTATTTT. Protein: CASSWTSSTDTQYF.

Turning to this clone: Sequence at one end of the junction differs from germline and may be a read error. This sequence joins TRBV19 and TRBJ1-5, with D tentatively TRBD1 (5 bases). The germline V gene encodes CDR1 LNHDA and CDR2 SQIVND (reference sequence). The length of the CDR3 is 17 residues. The CDR3 region is CASSIDHGGGGNQPLLF. The CDR3 nucleotides read TGTGCCAGTAGTATAGATCACGGGGGAGGAGGCAATCAGCCCCTGCTTTTT.

In this sample, this clone turned up a few times. The CDR3 DNA reads as TGTGCCAGCAGTGGAGGGGGGGACCTCTACGAGCAGTACTTC. As protein: CASSGGGDLYEQYF. J is TRBJ2-7 and V is TRBV28; perhaps TRBD2 as D (7 bases). The CDR3 totals 14 residues. With 5 bases removed from V and 3 bases from J, the gap between germline ends came to 14 bases. The germline V gene encodes CDR1 MDHEN and CDR2 SYDVKM.

The chain recombines TRBV12-3 or TRBV12-4 with TRBJ1-1; no definite D call. The CDR3 is 13 amino acids. V lost 3 bases, J lost 5 bases, and 10 bases lay in between. The CDR3 protein is CASSFFGRTEAFF. The CDR3 DNA follows: TGTGCCAGCAGTTTCTTTGGTCGGACTGAAGCTTTCTTT.

This clone was counted once. V and J are TRBV5-1 and TRBJ2-7; 9 bases are shared with TRBD1. CDR3 length: 14 residues. J lost 3 bases, V lost 5 bases, and 6 bases had no gene match. Per the germline V gene, CDR1 is SGHRS and CDR2 is YFSETQ. In nucleotides, the CDR3 is TGCGCCAGCAGTTTGACAGGGGGTATCTACGAGCAGTACTTC. Translated: CASSLTGGIYEQYF.

The chain recombines TRBV13 with TRBJ2-7, with D possibly matching TRBD1 (6 bases). The V gene lost 2 bases and the J gene lost 6 bases, with 14 bases spanning the gap. The V gene's germline CDR1 is PRHDT and CDR2 FYEKMQ (reference sequence). CDR3 length: 14 residues. The CDR3 DNA follows: TGTGCCAGCAGCTTATACGTGGGGGCGGCCGAGCAGTACTTC. Amino acids: CASSLYVGAAEQYF.

The rearrangement uses TRBV10-3 and TRBJ2-1; 8 positions agree with TRBD2. The CDR3 contains 16 residues. With 0 bases clipped from V and 5 bases from J, the junction kept 6 bases outside the gene matches. The germline V gene has CDR1 ENHRY and CDR2 SYGVKD. This CDR3 reads CAISESSGGLNNEQFF. The CDR3 region has the DNA TGTGCCATCAGTGAGTCGAGCGGGGGACTTAACAATGAGCAGTTCTTC.

The rearrangement joins TRBV5-1 to TRBJ1-4; TRBD1 aligns across 8 bases. Looked up from germline, CDR1 is SGHRS and CDR2 is YFSETQ. The CDR3 contains 15 residues. The V and J ends lost 3 bases and 3 bases, in that order; junction bases with no gene match: 4. The CDR3 region is CASSSDRASNEKLFF. The CDR3 coding sequence is TGCGCCAGCAGCTCGGACAGGGCGTCTAATGAAAAACTGTTTTTT. The variable domain in full, completed from reference TRBV5-1 and TRBJ1-4, reads KAGVTQTPRYLIKTRGQQVTLSCSPISGHRSVSWYQQTPGQGLQFLFEYFSETQRNKGNFPGRFSGRQFSNSRSEMNVSTLELGDSALYLCASSSDRASNEKLFFGSGTQLSVL.

J is TRBJ2-7 and V is TRBV30; 9 nucleotides align to TRBD1. Germline V gene sequence: CDR1 GTSNPN, CDR2 SVGIG (reference sequence). The CDR3 has 14 amino acids. With 2 bases clipped from V and 7 bases from J, the junction kept 9 bases outside the gene matches. The CDR3 coding sequence is TGTGCCTGGAGTTACAGGACAGGGGTGACAGAGCAGTACTTC. As protein: CAWSYRTGVTEQYF.

This chain links TRBV10-2 with TRBJ2-6; 9 bases line up with TRBD1. V gave up 5 bases and J gave up 3 bases; unmatched junction bases: 8. Germline CDR1 WSHSY, CDR2 SAAADI. This CDR3 is built from 17 residues. CDR3 sequence reads: CASSPGTGTFGANVLTF. CDR3 DNA: TGCGCCAGCAGTCCCGGGACAGGGACCTTTGGGGCCAACGTCCTGACTTTC.

The CDR3 DNA sequence: TGTGCCAGCAGTGACCCTAGCTCGGGTGTGACGGAGCAGTACTTC. This gives the protein CASSDPSSGVTEQYF. V gene TRBV2 combines with J gene TRBJ2-7; possibly TRBD2 for D (5 bases). Germline-derived CDR1 and CDR2 are SNHLY and FYNNEI. The CDR3 spans 15 residues. The germline V and J ends were trimmed by 3 bases and 7 bases, with 19 bases remaining between them.

The chain combines TRBV5-1 with TRBJ1-1; 9 bases align to TRBD1. This CDR3 is 16 amino acids long. With 0 bases clipped from V and 5 bases from J, the junction kept 8 bases outside the gene matches. From germline, CDR1 is SGHRS and CDR2 YFSETQ. This chain's CDR3 is CASSLAQGAGRTEAFF. CDR3 sequence (DNA): TGCGCCAGCAGCTTGGCACAGGGGGCTGGTAGAACTGAAGCTTTCTTT.

This clone was seen only a few times. V gene TRBV6-5 combines with J gene TRBJ1-6; 9 bases map to TRBD1. With 5 bases clipped from V and 14 bases from J, the junction kept 13 bases outside the gene matches. This CDR3 has 15 amino acids. From germline, CDR1 is MNHEY and CDR2 SVGAGI. The DNA for the CDR3 is TGTGCCAGCAGTCCCGGACAGGGGTCCACGAGAGCCCTCCACTTT. As protein: CASSPGQGSTRALHF.

The chain has TRBV18 and TRBJ1-3, with TRBD1 as a possible D gene (5 bases). The CDR3 sequence is 14 residues long. V lost 2 bases and J 5 bases, leaving 10 bases between the germline ends. The V gene's germline CDR1 is KGHSH and CDR2 LQKENI. CDR3 DNA: TGTGCCAGCTCACCAGTTGACAGAAGAAACACCATATATTTT. This gives the protein CASSPVDRRNTIYF. The full variable domain, with the rest looked up from reference TRBV18 and TRBJ1-3, is NAGVMQNPRHLVRRRGQEARLRCSPMKGHSHVYWYRQLPEEGLKFMVYLQKENIIDESGMPKERFSAEFPKEGPSILRIQQVVRGDSAAYFCASSPVDRRNTIYFGEGSWLTVV.

This clone was observed a few times. The chain employs TRBV3-1 (or the pseudogene TRBV3-2) and TRBJ2-2; no clear D gene. CDR1 LGHDT and CDR2 YNNKEL come from the germline V gene (reference sequence). V lost 0 bases, J lost 1 base, and 6 bases lay in between. The CDR3 has 15 residues. The chain's CDR3 is CASSQDGRNTGELFF. In nucleotides, the CDR3 is TGTGCCAGCAGCCAAGATGGGCGGAACACCGGGGAGCTGTTTTTT.

The V gene is TRBV21-1, the J gene TRBJ2-7; the table's D call TRBD1 went unverified against the DNA. TRBV21-1 is deemed a pseudogene. This CDR3 has 14 residues. The CDR3: CASSTYRAYYEQYF. In nucleotides, the CDR3 is TGTGCCAGCAGCACTTACAGGGCCTACTACGAGCAGTACTTC.

The rearrangement joins TRBV4-1 to TRBJ1-5; tentative D call: TRBD1 (5 bases). V gave up 4 bases and J gave up 4 bases, with 11 bases separating them. The CDR3 is 14 amino acids. Germline values: CDR1 MGHRA, CDR2 YSYEKL. The CDR3 nucleotides are TGCGCCAGCAGCCCCTCGGGGGGAAATCAGCCCCAGCATTTT. It translates to CASSPSGGNQPQHF.

The V gene is TRBV7-2, the J gene TRBJ2-3; 8 nucleotides line up with TRBD2. The germline gives CDR1 SGHTA, CDR2 FQGNSA. This CDR3 has 16 residues. V shed 5 bases, J shed 2 bases, and the junction held 9 bases outside the gene matches. The CDR3 reads CASSTSLAGYTDTQYF. In nucleotides, the CDR3 is TGTGCCAGCAGCACGTCGTTAGCGGGGTACACAGATACGCAGTATTTT.